The 10 T cell receptor beta chains presented below share a single source sample, sequenced in a study of blood T cell repertoires in COVID-19. Using immunoSEQ multiplex PCR, the repertoire was profiled, and TCRdb retains in-frame clones only, with some absent. The table includes a few hundred thousand clones, about four fifths detected once. The sample comprised PBMCs or T cells enriched from blood (not recorded which). The receptors derive from a woman in her fifties or sixties who had recovered from COVID-19.

The CDR3 region is CASSQGTGSIAKNIQYF. In DNA form, the CDR3 reads TGTGCCAGCAGCCAAGGGACAGGCTCTATAGCCAAAAACATTCAGTACTTC. V is TRBV5-4 and J is TRBJ2-4; 8 nucleotides match TRBD1. The V gene's germline CDR1 is SGHNT and CDR2 YYREEE (reference sequence). Losses at the gene ends were 4 bases for V and 0 bases for J; bases not matched to a gene: 9. The CDR3 runs 17 residues.

V is TRBV6-5 and J is TRBJ2-6; weak D call: TRBD1 (6 bases). The V and J ends lost 6 bases and 0 bases respectively, with 9 bases between them. The germline V gene encodes CDR1 MNHEY and CDR2 SVGAGI. The CDR3 loop spans 15 amino acids. The CDR3 spells CASRPGVSGANVLTF. The CDR3 coding sequence is TGTGCCAGCAGACCAGGGGTCTCTGGGGCCAACGTCCTGACTTTC.

The chain combines TRBV6-5 with TRBJ1-1; 7 bases are a match to TRBD1. The CDR3 contains 13 residues. Germline V CDR1 and CDR2: MNHEY, SVGAGI. V lost 4 bases, J lost 6 bases, and 5 bases stayed unmatched. CDR3 sequence: CASSWTGSAEAFF. Here the CDR3 DNA reads TGTGCCAGCAGTTGGACAGGAAGCGCTGAAGCTTTCTTT.

V gene TRBV30 combines with J gene TRBJ1-2, with no clear D. The V end lost 2 bases, the J end lost 3 bases, and 10 bases lay between the germline ends. Germline V gene sequence: CDR1 GTSNPN, CDR2 SVGIG (reference sequence). The CDR3 covers 13 residues. The CDR3: CAWSTPPDYGYTF. CDR3 nucleotides: TGTGCCTGGAGTACCCCCCCGGACTATGGCTACACCTTC.

The rearrangement joins TRBV7-9 to TRBJ1-2; maybe TRBD1 (5 bases). Looked up from germline, CDR1 is SEHNR and CDR2 is FQNEAQ (reference sequence). CDR3 length: 13 residues. V gave up 0 bases and J gave up 8 bases, with 10 bases separating them. The CDR3, as DNA: TGTGCCAGCAGCTTAGCAGGGGAAGAGGGCTACACCTTC. Its protein product is CASSLAGEEGYTF.

The chain carries TRBV7-3 and TRBJ2-3, with unresolved D. This CDR3 has 13 amino acids. Trimming left V 5 bases short and J 5 bases short, with 11 bases between. CDR1 and CDR2 from the germline V gene are SGHTA and FQGTGA. The CDR3 region is CASSPHSKDTQYF. CDR3 DNA: TGTGCCAGCAGCCCCCATAGTAAAGATACGCAGTATTTT.

The gene calls are TRBV5-5 and TRBJ1-1; D is unresolved. The germline V and J ends were trimmed by 4 bases and 12 bases, with 10 bases remaining between them. This CDR3 is 10 amino acids long. CDR1 and CDR2 (germline): SGHKS, YYEKEE (reference sequence). The CDR3 protein is CASSHGTTFF. CDR3 DNA sequence: TGTGCCAGCAGCCACGGCACTACTTTCTTT.

V gene TRBV30 combines with J gene TRBJ2-7; a weak D match, TRBD2 (7 bases). The CDR3 spans 14 residues. In germline, CDR1 is GTSNPN, CDR2 SVGIG (reference sequence). Deletions cut 2 bases from V and 3 bases from J, with 14 bases between. The chain's CDR3 is CAWSWGGAGYEQYF. CDR3 bases: TGTGCCTGGAGTTGGGGGGGGGCTGGCTACGAGCAGTACTTC.

The chain couples TRBV5-1 to TRBJ2-7; 8 bases fit TRBD1. Germline V lookup: CDR1 SGHRS, CDR2 YFSETQ. V lost 4 bases and J lost 7; bases outside the gene matches: 7. The CDR3 runs to 13 residues. The CDR3 region is CASSQDRAGEQYF. The CDR3 nucleotides are TGCGCCAGCAGCCAGGACAGGGCGGGGGAGCAGTACTTC.

The genes are TRBV3-1 (or the pseudogene TRBV3-2) and TRBJ2-1; 7 positions agree with TRBD2. Per germline, CDR1 LGHDT and CDR2 YNNKEL (reference sequence). This CDR3 has 13 amino acids. The ends lost 1 base at V and 7 bases at J; junction bases unmatched: 1. CDR3 amino acids: CASSQGLANEQFF. CDR3 nucleotides: TGTGCCAGCAGCCAAGGACTAGCAAATGAGCAGTTCTTC.